These 3 T cell receptor beta chains were sequenced from one sample in a study of T cells in Graves' hyperthyroidism and ophthalmopathy. RNA transcripts yielded amplified TCR beta CDR3 regions. Using the HTBI primer set, a first-round RT-PCR was run on the TCR CDR3. TCRdb fed the multiplex PCR reads into MiXCR, producing one record per CDR3 protein. Among 300,000 to 400,000 distinct CDR3 sequences listed, 15% to 20% were seen once. Sequencing was carried out using blood. Receptor source: a woman between 45 and 65 years old with Graves' hyperthyroidism.

This clonotype was picked up a small number of times. The V call is TRBV4-1, the J call TRBJ2-7; 9 positions match TRBD2. The CDR3 length is 17 residues. V lost 1 base to trimming and J lost 1 base; unmatched junction nucleotides: 8. Germline lookup yields CDR1 MGHRA and CDR2 YSYEKL. The CDR3 reads CASSQVGGGGASYEQYF. In DNA, the CDR3 is TGCGCCAGCAGCCAAGTAGGGGGCGGGGGGGCATCCTACGAGCAGTACTTC.

This clonotype was seen many times. The chain joins TRBV6-1 to TRBJ1-1, with D uncertain. Trimming cost V 6 bases and J 4 bases, with 24 bases left between them. The V gene's germline CDR1 is MNHNS and CDR2 SASEGT. The CDR3 is made up of 17 amino acids. DNA for the CDR3: TGTGCCAGCAGGGGAGGTAAGGACGGAGCGGTGGGCACTGAAGCTTTCTTT. Residues: CASRGGKDGAVGTEAFF.

The sample holds many counts of this clonotype. The V gene is TRBV12-3 or TRBV12-4, the J gene TRBJ1-2, with a possible D match to TRBD1 (5 bases). Trimming cost V 4 bases and J 0 bases, with 12 bases left between them. The CDR3 contains 15 residues. CDR3 residues: CASSSSPGSNYGYTF. CDR3 coding DNA: TGTGCCAGCAGTTCCTCCCCAGGGTCTAACTATGGCTACACCTTC.